Following are 11 T cell receptor beta chains from one sample sequenced in a study of regulatory T cells in long-lasting Graves disease. Time point given: persistent/refractory GD, antithyroid drugs over 5 years with positive TRAb. RNA from PBMCs was the source of the TCR library. The TCR beta library used iRepertoire HTBI primers with Arm-PCR amplification of CDR3. TCRdb itself ran the multiplex PCR reads through MiXCR, one entry per CDR3 protein. The table records 400,000 to 500,000 distinct CDR3 sequences, roughly 21% of them present only once. Sequencing used peripheral blood mononuclear cells (PBMCs), obtained when the disease was refractory, from a patient treated with antithyroid drugs. The source is a female donor with Graves disease.

This clonotype was recorded at least ten times. The V call is TRBV12-3 or TRBV12-4, the J call TRBJ2-5; TRBD1 or TRBD2 may be the D gene (7 bases each). The CDR3 is made up of 15 amino acids. The germline V and J ends were trimmed by 6 bases and 5 bases, with 19 bases remaining between them. This chain's CDR3 is CASSHPGGVGETQYF. The CDR3 region has the DNA TGTGCCAGCAGCCATCCAGGGGGGGTAGGGGAGACCCAGTACTTC.

This clonotype has ten or more counts. This rearrangement joins TRBV12-3 or TRBV12-4 to TRBJ1-5, with D perhaps matching TRBD1 (5 bases). The V and J ends lost 8 bases and 6 bases respectively, with 14 bases between them. CDR3 length: 13 amino acids. CDR3 nucleotides: TGTGCCAGCGGGTCAGGGTCCAGTCAGCCCCAGCATTTT. Translation: CASGSGSSQPQHF.

V is TRBV5-1 and J is TRBJ2-1; D tentatively reads TRBD1 or TRBD2 (6 bases each). The J call is uncertain, as TRBJ2-5 better fits the DNA end. The CDR3 contains 15 residues. Looked up from germline, CDR1 is SGHRS and CDR2 is YFSETQ. CDR3 in amino acids: CASSWGGTFQETQYF. CDR3 nucleotides: TGCGCCAGCAGCTGGGGCGGGACATTCCAAGAGACCCAGTACTTC.

The gene calls are TRBV5-1 and TRBJ1-4, with 8 bases aligning to TRBD1. Trimming at V came to 4 bases and at J to 2 bases, leaving 1 base not matched to a gene. CDR3 length: 14 amino acids. Germline CDR1 reads SGHRS; CDR2 reads YFSETQ. The CDR3 DNA sequence: TGCGCCAGCAGCCGGGACAGGACTAATGAAAAACTGTTTTTT. Its translation: CASSRDRTNEKLFF.

The V and J genes are TRBV5-6 and TRBJ2-3; 9 bases are a match to TRBD2. V was pared by 0 bases and J by 4 bases, with 6 bases of the junction left unmatched. The V gene's germline CDR1 is SGHDT and CDR2 YYEEEE. This CDR3 has 16 residues. The chain's CDR3 is CASSLAGLARSDTQYF. CDR3 bases: TGTGCCAGCAGCTTGGCTGGACTAGCGAGGTCAGATACGCAGTATTTT.

This rearrangement joins TRBV11-2 to TRBJ1-3; possible D gene TRBD1, 6 bases. CDR3 length: 16 amino acids. CDR1 and CDR2 from the germline V gene are SGHAT and FQNNGV. Between the trimmed V and J ends, which lost 5 bases and 0 bases, there was a span of 14 bases. CDR3 coding DNA: TGTGCCAGCAGCCCCCCTGACAGGAGCTCTGGAAACACCATATATTTT. It yields the protein CASSPPDRSSGNTIYF.

This clonotype was recorded at least ten times. V is TRBV28 and J is TRBJ1-1; D is possibly TRBD1 (5 bases). Trimming removed 6 bases at V and 7 bases at J, with 21 bases between. The length of the CDR3 is 15 residues. Germline CDR1 reads MDHEN; CDR2 reads SYDVKM. The CDR3 DNA follows: TGTGCCAGCAGACCCCCCCTTATGACAGCACATGAAGCTTTCTTT. As protein: CASRPPLMTAHEAFF.

The CDR3 sequence is CASSTLRVLSNEQFF. The CDR3 nucleotides read TGTGCCAGTAGTACGCTCAGGGTCCTCTCCAATGAGCAGTTCTTC. V is TRBV19 and J is TRBJ2-1; possibly TRBD1 for D (5 bases). The V end was cut by 4 bases, the J end by 6 bases, with 16 bases between. Germline CDR1 reads LNHDA; CDR2 reads SQIVND (reference sequence). The CDR3 contains 15 residues.

The chain links TRBV19 to TRBJ2-7; D remains ambiguous. The CDR3 is 13 amino acids. Germline CDR1 reads LNHDA; CDR2 reads SQIVND (reference sequence). Trimming shortened V by 4 bases and J by 6 bases, and 13 bases separated the two germline ends. CDR3: CASSNEGWREQYF. In DNA, the CDR3 is TGTGCCAGTAGTAATGAAGGGTGGCGCGAGCAGTACTTC.

Many counts were recorded for this clonotype. The rearrangement uses TRBV27 and TRBJ2-5; no reliable D call. Trimming stripped 3 bases from V and 5 bases from J, with 10 bases between. Germline CDR1 MNHEY, CDR2 SMNVEV (reference sequence). This CDR3 is built from 13 residues. The CDR3 spells CASSFQPVETQYF. The CDR3 coding sequence is TGTGCCAGCAGTTTCCAGCCGGTGGAGACCCAGTACTTC.

This chain joins TRBV7-9 and TRBJ1-6, with D tentatively TRBD1 (5 bases). Trimming stripped 3 bases from V and 8 bases from J, with 14 bases between. This CDR3 contains 15 residues. Germline CDR1 is SEHNR and CDR2 is FQNEAQ (reference sequence). CDR3: CASSLGLGLDSPLHF. The DNA for the CDR3 is TGTGCCAGCAGCTTGGGGCTGGGGCTGGATTCACCCCTCCACTTT.